The 20 T cell receptor beta chains below all came from one sample that was sequenced in a study of identical twins. TCRdb re-called the 5' RACE reads through MiXCR, storing one row per CDR3 protein. This repertoire shows roughly 690,000 distinct CDR3 sequences, 21% found once; its top ten account for around 4.5%. This same sample was also taken into another study, of T cells expressing NK-cell markers.

Sequencing was performed on PBMCs. These receptors were taken from a woman in her late teens or twenties in good health.

V gene TRBV7-2 combines with J gene TRBJ2-5; 8 nucleotides align to TRBD1. This CDR3 is built from 17 residues. J lost 3 bases, V lost 2 bases, and 11 bases had no gene match. CDR1 SGHTA and CDR2 FQGNSA come from the germline V gene. The CDR3: CASSLFGSGGREETQYF. The CDR3, as DNA: TGTGCCAGCAGCTTATTTGGATCAGGGGGCAGGGAAGAGACCCAGTACTTC.

The chain employs TRBV6-4 and TRBJ2-5, with D perhaps TRBD1 (6 bases). The CDR3 consists of 13 residues. The V gene's germline CDR1 is MRHNA and CDR2 SNTAGT. The V and J ends lost 5 bases and 3 bases respectively, with 10 bases between them. CDR3 in amino acids: CASSRQAEETQYF. CDR3 DNA sequence: TGTGCCAGCAGTCGACAGGCCGAAGAGACCCAGTACTTC.

CDR3 sequence reads: CASSALRLAGGFLDEQFF. CDR3 DNA sequence: TGTGCCAGCAGTGCGCTTCGACTAGCGGGAGGGTTTTTGGATGAGCAGTTCTTC. This sequence joins TRBV25-1 and TRBJ2-1; 14 bases fit TRBD2. The junction had 13 bases not matched to a gene; V was cut back by 4 bases and J by 8 bases. This CDR3 comprises 18 residues. Germline-derived CDR1 and CDR2 are MGHDK and SYGVNS. The complete variable domain, with remaining parts taken from reference TRBV25-1 and TRBJ2-1, reads EADIYQTPRYLVIGTGKKITLECSQTMGHDKMYWYQQDPGMELHLIHYSYGVNSTEKGDLSSESTVSRIRTEHFPLTLESARPSHTSQYLCASSALRLAGGFLDEQFFGPGTRLTVL.

The J gene is TRBJ2-3, the V gene TRBV4-3; D may correspond to TRBD1 or TRBD2 (5 bases each). Germline lookup yields CDR1 LGHNA and CDR2 YSLEER. The V and J ends lost 6 bases and 5 bases respectively, with 12 bases between them. The CDR3 contains 13 residues. In DNA, the CDR3 is TGCGCCAGCAGTGCCACGAGGGGAGATACGCAGTATTTT. Its protein is CASSATRGDTQYF.

In its sample, this clonotype was seen a few times. The chain carries TRBV5-1 and TRBJ1-1; D remains unclear. Germline-derived CDR1 and CDR2 are SGHRS and YFSETQ. V lost 0 bases and J 7 bases, leaving 10 bases between the germline ends. The CDR3 sequence is 13 residues long. This chain's CDR3 is CASSLAVENEAFF. The CDR3 DNA follows: TGCGCCAGCAGCTTGGCGGTAGAAAATGAAGCTTTCTTT.

The chain recombines TRBV20-1 with TRBJ1-1, with D perhaps TRBD1 (6 bases). The CDR3 loop spans 11 amino acids. The V end lost 7 bases, the J end lost 6 bases, and 12 bases lay between the germline ends. Germline-derived CDR1 and CDR2 are DFQATT and SNEGSKA (reference sequence). The CDR3 bases are TGCAGTGTCAGCGGACAGCCTGAAGCTTTCTTT. Translated: CSVSGQPEAFF.

This clonotype was detected only a few times. V usage is TRBV9 and J usage is TRBJ2-7; maybe TRBD1 (6 bases). The CDR3 covers 14 residues. Looked up from germline, CDR1 is SGDLS and CDR2 is YYNGEE. Trimming pared 1 base from V and 3 bases from J, leaving 11 bases between. CDR3 residues: CASSVRGGNYEQYF. CDR3 DNA: TGTGCCAGCAGCGTACGAGGGGGAAACTACGAGCAGTACTTC.

This clonotype has a handful of counts. The chain joins TRBV6-2 or TRBV6-3 to TRBJ2-3; D remains unclear. With 6 bases removed from V and 5 bases from J, the gap between germline ends came to 15 bases. Germline V gene data show CDR1 as MNHEY and CDR2 as SVGEGT. The CDR3 length is 14 residues. The CDR3 nucleotides read TGTGCCAGCAGCCTCCGTGACACCAAAGATACGCAGTATTTT. This encodes CASSLRDTKDTQYF.

This clonotype was picked up a small number of times. The V and J genes are TRBV6-5 and TRBJ2-1; D possibly corresponds to TRBD2 (5 bases). V shed 7 bases and J shed 8 bases, with 12 bases lying between them. Germline V gene sequence: CDR1 MNHEY, CDR2 SVGAGI. The CDR3 loop spans 12 amino acids. CDR3 nucleotides: TGTGCCAGCAAAACTAGTCACGATGAGCAGTTCTTC. It is translated as CASKTSHDEQFF.

This clonotype was counted between two and nine times. This rearrangement joins TRBV20-1 to TRBJ2-7; D ambiguous. This CDR3 comprises 15 residues. V lost 3 bases to trimming and J lost 0 bases, with 15 bases between them. Germline CDR1 reads DFQATT; CDR2 reads SNEGSKA (reference sequence). DNA for the CDR3: TGCAGTGCTAGCGGCGGAATATTACTCTCCTACGAGCAGTACTTC. Translated, it gives CSASGGILLSYEQYF.

V and J are TRBV7-9 and TRBJ2-7, with D perhaps matching TRBD2 (6 bases). Trimming took 1 base from V and 5 from J, leaving 12 bases between them. CDR1 is SEHNR, CDR2 FQNEAQ, per germline (reference sequence). CDR3 size: 14 residues. As DNA, the CDR3 is TGTGCCAGCAGCTTAGTGGCGGGACGAGACGAGCAGTACTTC. As protein: CASSLVAGRDEQYF.

This clonotype was seen repeatedly, ten times or more. This chain joins TRBV5-6 and TRBJ1-1, with D perhaps matching TRBD1 (6 bases). The CDR3 length is 18 residues. Germline V lookup: CDR1 SGHDT, CDR2 YYEEEE. The ends were cut back, 4 bases at V and 0 bases at J, with 22 bases in the middle. CDR3 nucleotides: TGTGCCAGCAGCCCCACAGCGGGGGCCAGCTTCATGAACACTGAAGCTTTCTTT. As protein: CASSPTAGASFMNTEAFF.

A few counts support this clonotype. V is TRBV7-9 and J is TRBJ2-1, with 13 bases aligning to TRBD2. Germline CDR1 reads SEHNR; CDR2 reads FQNEAQ (reference sequence). This CDR3 comprises 15 residues. Trimming at V came to 6 bases and at J to 8 bases, leaving 7 bases not matched to a gene. In DNA, the CDR3 is TGTGCCAGCAGACACACTAGCGGGAGGGCCGATGAGCAGTTCTTC. Protein sequence: CASRHTSGRADEQFF.

V gene TRBV12-3 or TRBV12-4 combines with J gene TRBJ2-1; 15 nucleotides match TRBD2. This CDR3 is built from 14 residues. J lost 8 bases, V lost 8 bases, and 4 bases had no gene match. As DNA, the CDR3 is TGTGCCAGCCGGACTAGCGGGAGGGCCCATGAGCAGTTCTTC. This codes for CASRTSGRAHEQFF.

The J gene is TRBJ2-3, the V gene TRBV24-1, with no clear D. With 7 bases removed from V and 4 bases from J, the gap between germline ends came to 8 bases. CDR1 KGHDR and CDR2 SFDVKD come from the germline V gene. The CDR3 loop spans 12 amino acids. The CDR3 sequence is CATSDRADTQYF. CDR3 bases: TGTGCCACCAGCGATCGGGCAGATACGCAGTATTTT.

DNA for the CDR3: TGCAGCGTTGTAACAGCCAGCATGAACACTGAAGCTTTCTTT. Protein sequence: CSVVTASMNTEAFF. This chain links TRBV29-1 with TRBJ1-1; D not resolved. Looked up from germline, CDR1 is SQVTM and CDR2 is ANQGSEA. The CDR3 length is 14 residues. Trimming removed 4 bases from V and 0 bases from J, with 12 bases in between.

The chain has TRBV7-6 and TRBJ2-3; 8 bases line up with TRBD2. The germline V gene encodes CDR1 SGHVS and CDR2 FNYEAQ. The ends lost 1 base at V and 4 bases at J; junction bases unmatched: 10. This CDR3 contains 17 residues. CDR3 residues: CASSLELWTGGADTQYF. DNA for the CDR3: TGTGCCAGCAGCTTAGAGTTGTGGACGGGGGGGGCAGATACGCAGTATTTT.

The chain uses TRBV5-1 and TRBJ1-1; TRBD1 matches 7 bases. V lost 3 bases, J lost 1 base, and 3 bases stayed unmatched. The CDR3 is 14 amino acids. Germline V gene sequence: CDR1 SGHRS, CDR2 YFSETQ. The CDR3 nucleotides read TGCGCCAGCAGCTGGGGACAGTCGAACACTGAAGCTTTCTTT. Encoded protein: CASSWGQSNTEAFF. Using reference TRBV5-1 and TRBJ1-1 for the parts outside the CDR3, the full variable domain is KAGVTQTPRYLIKTRGQQVTLSCSPISGHRSVSWYQQTPGQGLQFLFEYFSETQRNKGNFPGRFSGRQFSNSRSEMNVSTLELGDSALYLCASSWGQSNTEAFFGQGTRLTVV.

This chain uses TRBV29-1 with TRBJ1-4, with 9 bases identical to TRBD1. V lost 7 bases and J lost 7; bases outside the gene matches: 7. Germline values: CDR1 SQVTM, CDR2 ANQGSEA. The CDR3 extends over 13 amino acids. The chain's CDR3 is CSAKQGAGEKLFF. The DNA of the CDR3 is TGCAGCGCTAAACAGGGGGCGGGTGAAAAACTGTTTTTT.

The chain is built from TRBV4-2 and TRBJ2-7; tentative D call: TRBD2 (7 bases). From germline, CDR1 is LGHNA and CDR2 YNFKEQ. V was clipped by 0 bases and J by 2 bases, with 14 bases between them. The CDR3 extends over 16 amino acids. CDR3 sequence (DNA): TGTGCCAGCAGCCAAGATTCGGCCGGGGGGCCCTACGAGCAGTACTTC. Translating gives CASSQDSAGGPYEQYF.